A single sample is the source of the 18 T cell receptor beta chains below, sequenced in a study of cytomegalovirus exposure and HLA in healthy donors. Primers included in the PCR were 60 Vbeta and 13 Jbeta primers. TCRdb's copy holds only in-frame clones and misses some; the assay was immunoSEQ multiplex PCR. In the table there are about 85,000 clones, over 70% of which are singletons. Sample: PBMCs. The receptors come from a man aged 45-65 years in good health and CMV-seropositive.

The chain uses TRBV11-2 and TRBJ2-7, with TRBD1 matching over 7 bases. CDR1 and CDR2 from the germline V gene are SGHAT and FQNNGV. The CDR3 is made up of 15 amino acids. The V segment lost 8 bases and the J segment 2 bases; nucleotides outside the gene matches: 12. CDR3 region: CASGQWTGGPYEQYF. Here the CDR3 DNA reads TGTGCCAGCGGCCAGTGGACAGGTGGCCCCTACGAGCAGTACTTC. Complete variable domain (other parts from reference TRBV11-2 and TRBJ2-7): EAGVAQSPRYKIIEKRQSVAFWCNPISGHATLYWYQQILGQGPKLLIQFQNNGVVDDSQLPKDRFSAERLKGVDSTLKIQPAKLEDSAVYLCASGQWTGGPYEQYFGPGTRLTVT.

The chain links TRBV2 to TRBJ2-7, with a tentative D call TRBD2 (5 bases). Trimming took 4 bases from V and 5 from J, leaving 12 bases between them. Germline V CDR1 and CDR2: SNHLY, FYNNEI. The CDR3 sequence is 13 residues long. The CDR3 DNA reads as TGTGCCAGCAGTGTCCGGGGAAGCGACGAGCAGTACTTC. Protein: CASSVRGSDEQYF. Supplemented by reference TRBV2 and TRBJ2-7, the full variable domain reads EPEVTQTPSHQVTQMGQEVILRCVPISNHLYFYWYRQILGQKVEFLVSFYNNEISEKSEIFDDQFSVERPDGSNFTLKIRSTKLEDSAMYFCASSVRGSDEQYFGPGTRLTVT.

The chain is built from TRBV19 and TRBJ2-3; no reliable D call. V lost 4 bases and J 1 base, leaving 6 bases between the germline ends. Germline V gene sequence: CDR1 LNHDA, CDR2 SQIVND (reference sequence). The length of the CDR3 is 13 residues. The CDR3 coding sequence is TGTGCCAGTAGTAAGAGTCGCACAGATACGCAGTATTTT. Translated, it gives CASSKSRTDTQYF.

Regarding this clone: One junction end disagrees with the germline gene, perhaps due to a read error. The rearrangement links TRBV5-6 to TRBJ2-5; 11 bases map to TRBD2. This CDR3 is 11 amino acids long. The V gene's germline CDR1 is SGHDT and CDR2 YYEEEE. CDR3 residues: CASSLGLAGHF. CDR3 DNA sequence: TGTGCCAGCAGCCTAGGACTAGCGGGCCACTTC.

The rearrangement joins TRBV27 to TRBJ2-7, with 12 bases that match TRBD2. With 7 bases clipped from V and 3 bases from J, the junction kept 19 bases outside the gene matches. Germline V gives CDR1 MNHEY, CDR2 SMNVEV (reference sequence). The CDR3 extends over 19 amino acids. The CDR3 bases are TGTGCCAGCACTCTCTCCGGAGCTAGCGGGAGGGTCCCCCGCTACGAGCAGTACTTC. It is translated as CASTLSGASGRVPRYEQYF.

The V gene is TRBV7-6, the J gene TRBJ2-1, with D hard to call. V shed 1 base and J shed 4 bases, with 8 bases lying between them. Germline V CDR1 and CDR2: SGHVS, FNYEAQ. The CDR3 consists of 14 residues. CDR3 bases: TGTGCCAGCAGCTTAGATCCCTCTTACAATGAGCAGTTCTTC. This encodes CASSLDPSYNEQFF.

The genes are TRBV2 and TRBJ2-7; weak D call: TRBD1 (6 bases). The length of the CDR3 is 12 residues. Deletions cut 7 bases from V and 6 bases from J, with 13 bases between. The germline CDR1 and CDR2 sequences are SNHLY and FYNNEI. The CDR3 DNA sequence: TGTGCCAGCACCGAAGAAGGGGGCGAGCAGTACTTC. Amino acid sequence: CASTEEGGEQYF. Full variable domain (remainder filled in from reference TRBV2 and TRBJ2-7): EPEVTQTPSHQVTQMGQEVILRCVPISNHLYFYWYRQILGQKVEFLVSFYNNEISEKSEIFDDQFSVERPDGSNFTLKIRSTKLEDSAMYFCASTEEGGEQYFGPGTRLTVT.

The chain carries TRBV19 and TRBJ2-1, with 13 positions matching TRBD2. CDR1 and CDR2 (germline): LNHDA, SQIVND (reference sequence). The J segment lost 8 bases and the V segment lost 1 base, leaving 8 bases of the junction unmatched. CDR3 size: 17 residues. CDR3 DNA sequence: TGTGCCAGTAGTATAGGCACTAGCGGGAGGGCCTCCGATGAGCAGTTCTTC. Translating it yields CASSIGTSGRASDEQFF.

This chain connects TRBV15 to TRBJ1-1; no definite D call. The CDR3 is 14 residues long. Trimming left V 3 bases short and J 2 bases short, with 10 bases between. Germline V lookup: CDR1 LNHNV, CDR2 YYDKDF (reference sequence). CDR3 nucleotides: TGTGCCACCAGCAGGGCGGGAGTTAACACTGAAGCTTTCTTT. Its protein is CATSRAGVNTEAFF.

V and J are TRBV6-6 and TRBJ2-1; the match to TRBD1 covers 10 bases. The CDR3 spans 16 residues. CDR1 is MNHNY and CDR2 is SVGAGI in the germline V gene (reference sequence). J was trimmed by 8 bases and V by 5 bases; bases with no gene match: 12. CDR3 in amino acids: CASSKSPWDRGHEQFF. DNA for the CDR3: TGTGCCAGCAGTAAATCCCCGTGGGACAGGGGTCATGAGCAGTTCTTC.

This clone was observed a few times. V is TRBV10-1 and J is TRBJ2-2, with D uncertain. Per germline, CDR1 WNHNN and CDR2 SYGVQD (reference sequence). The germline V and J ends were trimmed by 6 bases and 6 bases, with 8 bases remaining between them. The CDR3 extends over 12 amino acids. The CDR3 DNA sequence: TGCGCCAGCAGACAATCTTCCGGGGAGCTGTTTTTT. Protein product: CASRQSSGELFF.

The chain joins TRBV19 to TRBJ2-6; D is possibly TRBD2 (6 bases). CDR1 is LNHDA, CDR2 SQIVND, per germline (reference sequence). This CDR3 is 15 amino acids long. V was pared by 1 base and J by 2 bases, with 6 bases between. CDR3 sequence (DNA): TGTGCCAGTAGTATAGGCGGGGCTGGGGCCAACGTCCTGACTTTC. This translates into CASSIGGAGANVLTF.

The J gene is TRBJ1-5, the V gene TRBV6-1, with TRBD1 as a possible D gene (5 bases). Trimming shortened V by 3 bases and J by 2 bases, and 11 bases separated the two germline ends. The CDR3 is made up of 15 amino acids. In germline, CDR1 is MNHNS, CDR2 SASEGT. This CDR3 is CASSEGPRGNQPQHF. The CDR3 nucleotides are TGTGCCAGCAGTGAGGGGCCACGGGGCAATCAGCCCCAGCATTTT.

CDR3 loop: CASSLDGQPYGYTF. The CDR3 coding sequence is TGCGCCAGCAGCTTAGATGGGCAGCCTTATGGCTACACCTTC. V usage is TRBV5-1 and J usage is TRBJ1-2; D is unresolved. Germline lookup yields CDR1 SGHRS and CDR2 YFSETQ. There are 14 residues in the CDR3. The ends were cut back, 2 bases at V and 5 bases at J, with 13 bases in the middle.

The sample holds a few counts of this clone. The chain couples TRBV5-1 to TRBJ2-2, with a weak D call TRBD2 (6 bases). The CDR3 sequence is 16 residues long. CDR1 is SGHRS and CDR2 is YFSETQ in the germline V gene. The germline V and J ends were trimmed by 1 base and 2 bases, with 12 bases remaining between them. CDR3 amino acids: CASSLFGGINTGELFF. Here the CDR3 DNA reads TGCGCCAGCAGCTTGTTTGGAGGGATAAACACCGGGGAGCTGTTTTTT.

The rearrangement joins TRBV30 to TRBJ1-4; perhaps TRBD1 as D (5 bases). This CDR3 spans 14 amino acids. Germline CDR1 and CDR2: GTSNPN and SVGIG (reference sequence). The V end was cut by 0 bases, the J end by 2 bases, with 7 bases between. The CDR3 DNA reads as TGTGCCTGGAGTGTGGGGCCCACTAATGAAAAACTGTTTTTT. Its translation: CAWSVGPTNEKLFF.

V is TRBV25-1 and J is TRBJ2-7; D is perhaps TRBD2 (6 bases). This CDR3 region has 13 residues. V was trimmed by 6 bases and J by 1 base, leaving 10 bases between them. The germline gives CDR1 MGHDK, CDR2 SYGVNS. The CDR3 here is CASSGDWSYEQYF. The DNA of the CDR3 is TGTGCCAGCAGCGGGGACTGGTCCTACGAGCAGTACTTC.

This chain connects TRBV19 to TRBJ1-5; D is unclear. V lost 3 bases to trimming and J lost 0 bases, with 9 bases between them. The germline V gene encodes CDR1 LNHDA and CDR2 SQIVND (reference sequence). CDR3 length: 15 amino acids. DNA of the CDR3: TGTGCCAGTAGTATCTATAGCGATAGCAATCAGCCCCAGCATTTT. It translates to CASSIYSDSNQPQHF. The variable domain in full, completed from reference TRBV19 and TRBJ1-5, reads DGGITQSPKYLFRKEGQNVTLSCEQNLNHDAMYWYRQDPGQGLRLIYYSQIVNDFQKGDIAEGYSVSREKKESFPLTVTSAQKNPTAFYLCASSIYSDSNQPQHFGDGTRLSIL.